This TCR beta chain was documented in a study of cytomegalovirus exposure and HLA in healthy donors. The CDR3 has 16 residues. The V gene's germline CDR1 is SGHRS and CDR2 YFSETQ. The V gene end was trimmed by 3 bases and the J gene end by 1 base; junction bases not matched to a gene: 2. Concerning this clone: Other DNA sequences within the sample encode an identical CDR3.

It was with 60 Vbeta and 13 Jbeta primers that the PCR ran. Using immunoSEQ multiplex PCR, the repertoire was profiled, and TCRdb retains in-frame clones only, with some absent. The sample holds approximately 190,000 clones. This clonotype was sampled from a man aged 30-40 years in good health and CMV-seronegative. The V gene is TRBV5-1, the J gene TRBJ2-5, with 14 bases identical to TRBD2. The sequenced sample consisted of PBMCs. Here the CDR3 reads CASSSGLAGGQETQYF. As DNA, the CDR3 is TGCGCCAGCAGCTCCGGACTAGCGGGGGGCCAAGAGACCCAGTACTTC.